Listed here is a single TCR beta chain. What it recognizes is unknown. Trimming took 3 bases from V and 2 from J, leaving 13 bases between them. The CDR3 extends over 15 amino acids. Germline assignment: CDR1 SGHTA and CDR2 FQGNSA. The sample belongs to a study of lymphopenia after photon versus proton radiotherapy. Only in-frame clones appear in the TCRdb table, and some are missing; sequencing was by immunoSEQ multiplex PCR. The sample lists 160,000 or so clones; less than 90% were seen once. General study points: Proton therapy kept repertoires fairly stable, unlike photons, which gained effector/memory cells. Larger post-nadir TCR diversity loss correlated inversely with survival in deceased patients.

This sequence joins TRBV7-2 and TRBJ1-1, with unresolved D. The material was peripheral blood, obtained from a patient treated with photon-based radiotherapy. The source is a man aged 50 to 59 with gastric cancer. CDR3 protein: CASSFSRTPNTEAFF. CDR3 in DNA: TGTGCCAGCAGCTTCAGCAGAACACCAAACACTGAAGCTTTCTTT.